Listed here are 30 T cell receptor beta chains from one sample, sequenced in a study of graft-versus-host responses after intestinal transplantation. No antigen has been identified for these receptors. The table came from immunoSEQ multiplex PCR; TCRdb's copy has only in-frame clones and leaves some out. The sample records over 100,000 clones, around 94% being singletons. This material consisted of unstimulated CD4+ T cells sorted from spleen or lymph node cells, taken before transplant. Source of these receptors: a human donor who was the organ donor for an intestinal transplant.

V is TRBV2 and J is TRBJ2-2; the D gene is possibly TRBD1 (7 bases). CDR3 length: 15 amino acids. Trimming took 2 bases from V and 5 from J, leaving 12 bases between them. The germline V gene encodes CDR1 SNHLY and CDR2 FYNNEI. Here the CDR3 DNA reads TGTGCCAGCAGTGAACGCAGGGGGGAAACCGGGGAGCTGTTTTTT. Translated: CASSERRGETGELFF.

CDR3 DNA: TGTGCCAGCAGAACTAGCGGGAGTGTGGAGACCCAGTACTTC. Protein product: CASRTSGSVETQYF. J is TRBJ2-5 and V is TRBV6-5; 11 bases are shared with TRBD2. Germline V CDR1 and CDR2: MNHEY, SVGAGI. V lost 6 bases to trimming and J lost 5 bases; unmatched junction nucleotides: 5. The CDR3 spans 14 residues.

The chain recombines TRBV7-9 with TRBJ2-7; 7 nucleotides align to TRBD2. V shed 1 base, J shed 2 bases, and the junction held 2 bases outside the gene matches. This CDR3 contains 14 residues. The germline gives CDR1 SEHNR, CDR2 FQNEAQ (reference sequence). The CDR3 coding sequence is TGTGCCAGCAGCTTAGGGGGACTACCCTACGAGCAGTACTTC. Its protein product is CASSLGGLPYEQYF.

This sequence joins TRBV11-2 and TRBJ2-3; TRBD2 aligns across 8 bases. Trimming cost V 4 bases and J 3 bases; bases outside gene matches: 3. The germline V gene encodes CDR1 SGHAT and CDR2 FQNNGV. There are 14 residues in the CDR3. The CDR3 is CASSSQRGTDTQYF. The DNA for the CDR3 is TGTGCCAGCAGCTCCCAGCGGGGGACAGATACGCAGTATTTT.

In its sample, this clone was seen once. The V gene is TRBV11-1, the J gene TRBJ2-7; 7 nucleotides match TRBD2. The germline gives CDR1 SGHAT, CDR2 FQDESV (reference sequence). This CDR3 region has 13 residues. J lost 7 bases, V lost 2 bases, and 5 bases had no gene match. CDR3 DNA: TGTGCCAGCAGCTTACTTGGACTAGGGGAGCAGTACTTC. Its translation is CASSLLGLGEQYF. Complete variable domain (other parts from reference TRBV11-1 and TRBJ2-7): EAEVAQSPRYKITEKSQAVAFWCDPISGHATLYWYRQILGQGPELLVQFQDESVVDDSQLPKDRFSAERLKGVDSTLKIQPAELGDSAMYLCASSLLGLGEQYFGPGTRLTVT.

This chain connects TRBV6-6 to TRBJ2-5, with D maybe TRBD2 (6 bases). In germline, CDR1 is MNHNY, CDR2 SVGAGI (reference sequence). Trimming took off 3 bases at V and 5 bases at J, with 10 bases between the two ends. The CDR3 is made up of 13 amino acids. CDR3 nucleotide sequence: TGTGCCAGCAGTTATGGGAGGCGGGAGACCCAGTACTTC. Encoded protein: CASSYGRRETQYF.

This chain joins TRBV5-4 and TRBJ1-2, with D unclear. The germline gives CDR1 SGHNT, CDR2 YYREEE (reference sequence). V was shortened by 2 bases and J by 2 bases, with 10 bases between the two germline ends. This CDR3 region has 14 residues. CDR3 protein: CASSLFLANYGYTF. The CDR3 DNA follows: TGTGCCAGCAGCTTATTTCTGGCCAACTATGGCTACACCTTC.

This sequence joins TRBV19 and TRBJ2-5; TRBD2 aligns across 15 bases. The CDR3 is made up of 17 amino acids. Germline V lookup: CDR1 LNHDA, CDR2 SQIVND (reference sequence). The J segment lost 7 bases and the V segment lost 5 bases, leaving 11 bases of the junction unmatched. The DNA for the CDR3 is TGTGCCAGTAGTCCCCCTATAGGACTAGCGGGAGGGGGGACCCAGTACTTC. Translating gives CASSPPIGLAGGGTQYF. The whole variable domain, remainder taken from reference TRBV19 and TRBJ2-5, is DGGITQSPKYLFRKEGQNVTLSCEQNLNHDAMYWYRQDPGQGLRLIYYSQIVNDFQKGDIAEGYSVSREKKESFPLTVTSAQKNPTAFYLCASSPPIGLAGGGTQYFGPGTRLLVL.

Concerning this clone itself: Other DNA sequences in this specimen translate into the identical CDR3. This CDR3 reads CASSLSYEQYF. In DNA, the CDR3 is TGTGCCAGCAGCCTCTCCTACGAGCAGTACTTC. The chain employs TRBV7-9 and TRBJ2-7; D gene ambiguous. CDR1 SEHNR and CDR2 FQNEAQ come from the germline V gene (reference sequence). V lost 5 bases to trimming and J lost 0 bases, with 2 bases between them. The CDR3 is made up of 11 amino acids. The full variable domain, rest sourced from reference TRBV7-9 and TRBJ2-7, is DTGVSQNPRHKITKRGQNVTFRCDPISEHNRLYWYRQTLGQGPEFLTYFQNEAQLEKSRLLSDRFSAERPKGSFSTLEIQRTEQGDSAMYLCASSLSYEQYFGPGTRLTVT.

The rearrangement joins TRBV5-1 to TRBJ2-5; TRBD2 might be the D (5 bases). Germline V gives CDR1 SGHRS, CDR2 YFSETQ. This CDR3 spans 16 amino acids. Trimming shortened V by 4 bases and J by 5 bases, and 21 bases separated the two germline ends. The CDR3 DNA is TGCGCCAGCAGCCTGAATACGGAGGCGCGGGTGGAGACCCAGTACTTC. The encoded protein is CASSLNTEARVETQYF.

The V gene is TRBV19, the J gene TRBJ2-2; D remains unclear. V lost 4 bases and J 4 bases, leaving 10 bases between the germline ends. This CDR3 region has 14 residues. Germline V CDR1 and CDR2: LNHDA, SQIVND (reference sequence). The chain's CDR3 is CASSSGVSTGELFF. Here the CDR3 DNA reads TGTGCCAGTAGTAGTGGGGTCTCCACCGGGGAGCTGTTTTTT.

The V call is TRBV5-4, the J call TRBJ2-1; 9 bases fit TRBD2. The CDR3 length is 16 residues. The trim removed 4 bases at V and 8 bases at J, leaving 13 bases unmatched. Germline V CDR1 and CDR2: SGHNT, YYREEE (reference sequence). The CDR3 sequence is CASSQRSGTSIYEQFF. The CDR3 DNA sequence: TGTGCCAGCAGCCAACGCTCCGGGACTAGCATATATGAGCAGTTCTTC.

J is TRBJ1-1 and V is TRBV5-1, with 8 bases fitting TRBD1. The CDR3 contains 16 residues. Germline V gives CDR1 SGHRS, CDR2 YFSETQ. V lost 2 bases to trimming and J lost 4 bases; unmatched junction nucleotides: 10. The CDR3 reads CASSFDTGGVVTEAFF. The CDR3 bases are TGCGCCAGCAGCTTCGATACAGGGGGAGTAGTCACTGAAGCTTTCTTT.

This chain connects TRBV5-1 to TRBJ2-1; possibly TRBD2 for D (6 bases). Germline CDR1 reads SGHRS; CDR2 reads YFSETQ. V was shortened by 1 base and J by 2 bases, with 13 bases between the two germline ends. The CDR3 runs to 16 residues. CDR3 bases: TGCGCCAGCAGCTTGAACTCCGGCGGGACCTACAATGAGCAGTTCTTC. Translating it yields CASSLNSGGTYNEQFF. The full variable domain, in which reference TRBV5-1 and TRBJ2-1 provide the parts outside the CDR3, is KAGVTQTPRYLIKTRGQQVTLSCSPISGHRSVSWYQQTPGQGLQFLFEYFSETQRNKGNFPGRFSGRQFSNSRSEMNVSTLELGDSALYLCASSLNSGGTYNEQFFGPGTRLTVL.

V is TRBV6-1 and J is TRBJ1-2; D is ambiguous. CDR3 size: 12 residues. Germline lookup yields CDR1 MNHNS and CDR2 SASEGT. V lost 6 bases and J 6 bases, leaving 11 bases between the germline ends. CDR3 amino acids: CASRQDSHGYTF. As DNA, the CDR3 is TGTGCCAGCAGGCAGGATTCTCATGGCTACACCTTC.

The genes are TRBV7-9 and TRBJ1-5; TRBD1 is a possible D gene (6 bases). The CDR3 has 13 residues. CDR1 SEHNR and CDR2 FQNEAQ come from the germline V gene (reference sequence). V was cut by 1 base and J by 7 bases, with 8 bases left in between. CDR3 nucleotides: TGTGCCAGCAGCTTAGAAGGGGGGCAGCCCCAGCATTTT. Translated, it gives CASSLEGGQPQHF.

This clone was picked up one time. The rearrangement links TRBV11-2 to TRBJ1-1; D not resolved. From germline, CDR1 is SGHAT and CDR2 FQNNGV. CDR3 length: 13 amino acids. The V end was cut by 3 bases, the J end by 3 bases, with 8 bases between. The CDR3 DNA sequence: TGTGCCAGCAGCTTCAGTTATGACACTGAAGCTTTCTTT. Translating gives CASSFSYDTEAFF.

V gene TRBV7-2 combines with J gene TRBJ2-5, with TRBD2 as a possible D gene (5 bases). The DNA end favors TRBJ2-7, so the J call may be wrong. Germline lookup yields CDR1 SGHTA and CDR2 FQGNSA. CDR3 length: 14 residues. CDR3 bases: TGTGCCAGCAGCTTAAGGGAGTACGCCTACGAGCAGTACTTC. It encodes CASSLREYAYEQYF.

This chain connects TRBV18 to TRBJ1-1, with TRBD1 matching 9 bases. Germline values: CDR1 KGHSH, CDR2 LQKENI. This CDR3 is built from 15 residues. Losses at the gene ends were 5 bases for V and 3 bases for J; bases not matched to a gene: 7. The CDR3 sequence: CASSKTGGIDTEAFF. CDR3 in DNA: TGTGCCAGCTCAAAGACAGGGGGTATCGACACTGAAGCTTTCTTT. The entire variable domain, with the rest obtained from reference TRBV18 and TRBJ1-1, is as follows: NAGVMQNPRHLVRRRGQEARLRCSPMKGHSHVYWYRQLPEEGLKFMVYLQKENIIDESGMPKERFSAEFPKEGPSILRIQQVVRGDSAAYFCASSKTGGIDTEAFFGQGTRLTVV.

The CDR3 DNA is TGTGCCAGCAGTAGGGCTCGCACGGCAGCCTACGAGCAGTACTTC. This translates into CASSRARTAAYEQYF. This chain joins TRBV6-6 and TRBJ2-7; D gene unclear. The germline CDR1 and CDR2 sequences are MNHNY and SVGAGI (reference sequence). The CDR3 has 15 amino acids. V lost 5 bases and J 2 bases, leaving 16 bases between the germline ends.

On this clone: As the CDR3 is not closed by the conserved phenylalanine or tryptophan, this likely results from a read error. It is unclear where the CDR3 begins or ends on the DNA, so no DNA is shown, and the CDR3 is as TCRdb lists it. The chain's CDR3 is CASSRDSVKLL. V and J are TRBV19 and TRBJ1-1; the table names TRBD1, a call not compared with the DNA. Germline V lookup: CDR1 LNHDA, CDR2 SQIVND (reference sequence). The CDR3 region is 11 residues in length, termini included.

The chain couples TRBV9 to TRBJ2-7; 10 positions agree with TRBD2. The V segment lost 2 bases and the J segment 13 bases; nucleotides outside the gene matches: 12. This CDR3 region has 14 residues. Germline CDR1 is SGDLS and CDR2 is YYNGEE. The CDR3 loop reads CASSVSPTSGTVYF. Here the CDR3 DNA reads TGTGCCAGCAGCGTTTCACCAACTAGCGGGACCGTTTACTTC.

The chain recombines TRBV30 with TRBJ1-3; unclear D gene. In germline, CDR1 is GTSNPN, CDR2 SVGIG (reference sequence). The CDR3 extends over 13 amino acids. Between the trimmed V and J ends, which lost 2 bases and 0 bases, there was a span of 5 bases. The DNA of the CDR3 is TGTGCCTGGAGTTCCGACTCTGGAAACACCATATATTTT. As protein: CAWSSDSGNTIYF.

The rearrangement links TRBV29-1 to TRBJ2-1; 8 positions match TRBD1. The CDR3 runs 14 residues. Per germline, CDR1 SQVTM and CDR2 ANQGSEA. The junction had 9 bases not matched to a gene; V was cut back by 7 bases and J by 4 bases. The CDR3, as DNA: TGCAGCGCCGCTCCGGGACAGGCGTACAATGAGCAGTTCTTC. Encoded protein: CSAAPGQAYNEQFF.

As to this clone: This CDR3 is also generated by other DNA sequences in the sample. The rearrangement uses TRBV5-1 and TRBJ2-5, with D unclear. V was pared by 3 bases and J by 2 bases, with 2 bases between. This CDR3 is 11 amino acids long. Germline CDR1 reads SGHRS; CDR2 reads YFSETQ. For the CDR3, the DNA is TGCGCCAGCAGCTCACAAGAGACCCAGTACTTC. Its protein is CASSSQETQYF.

On this clone: This sample also contains other DNA sequences that code for the same CDR3. The rearrangement joins TRBV28 to TRBJ2-7, with D possibly matching TRBD1 (6 bases). The CDR3 consists of 17 residues. From germline, CDR1 is MDHEN and CDR2 SYDVKM. V was cut by 0 bases and J by 4 bases, with 19 bases left in between. The DNA of the CDR3 is TGTGCCAGCAGTTTATGGCCTGGGGCAACAGGGAAGTACGAGCAGTACTTC. Amino acid sequence: CASSLWPGATGKYEQYF.

The V gene is TRBV29-1, the J gene TRBJ2-1; no clear D. Germline CDR1 SQVTM, CDR2 ANQGSEA. V lost 5 bases to trimming and J lost 7 bases, with 12 bases between them. The CDR3 runs 12 residues. The CDR3 sequence: CSVFRVGNEQFF. In DNA, the CDR3 is TGCAGCGTTTTTCGTGTCGGGAATGAGCAGTTCTTC.

This chain joins TRBV5-4 and TRBJ2-1; 8 positions agree with TRBD2. CDR3 length equals 14 residues. V lost 6 bases, J lost 4 bases, and 6 bases stayed unmatched. Germline CDR1 SGHNT, CDR2 YYREEE (reference sequence). In DNA form, the CDR3 reads TGTGCCAGCACCGCGGGAGGTGTATACAATGAGCAGTTCTTC. Translation gives CASTAGGVYNEQFF.

The chain carries TRBV7-2 and TRBJ2-7; no clear D. The CDR3 covers 14 residues. The germline CDR1 and CDR2 sequences are SGHTA and FQGNSA. Trimming shortened V by 2 bases and J by 4 bases, and 12 bases separated the two germline ends. The CDR3 coding sequence is TGTGCCAGCAGCTTATCACCACTGACGTACGAGCAGTACTTC. This codes for CASSLSPLTYEQYF.

The chain recombines TRBV28 with TRBJ1-1; 7 positions match TRBD1. Trimming took 0 bases from V and 2 from J; bases not matched to a gene: 3. Germline V lookup: CDR1 MDHEN, CDR2 SYDVKM. The CDR3 runs 15 residues. The CDR3 sequence: CASSLWTGSNTEAFF. CDR3 in DNA: TGTGCCAGCAGTTTATGGACAGGGTCAAACACTGAAGCTTTCTTT.